This T cell receptor (beta chain) comes out of a study of blood T cell repertoires in COVID-19. Study-level background: Specimens from acute and convalescent COVID-19 originated in the United States, Italy and Spain. T cells, B-cell-depleted T cells, or PBMCs supplied cDNA or gDNA.

Assay used: immunoSEQ multiplex PCR; TCRdb lists only in-frame clones, some missing. The sample includes about 250,000 clones, roughly 88% of them seen just once. This clone has just a few counts. This CDR3 has 15 amino acids. The V and J ends lost 6 bases and 0 bases, in that order; junction bases with no gene match: 4. CDR1 is ENHRY, CDR2 SYGVKD, per germline. The chain employs TRBV10-3 and TRBJ1-3; TRBD1 matches at 8 bases. The clonotype comes from a woman in her 30s with COVID-19, enrolled during active disease. Sequencing was carried out using peripheral blood. The CDR3 loop reads CAISPTGDSGNTIYF. The CDR3 DNA sequence: TGTGCCATCAGCCCGACAGGGGACTCTGGAAACACCATATATTTT.